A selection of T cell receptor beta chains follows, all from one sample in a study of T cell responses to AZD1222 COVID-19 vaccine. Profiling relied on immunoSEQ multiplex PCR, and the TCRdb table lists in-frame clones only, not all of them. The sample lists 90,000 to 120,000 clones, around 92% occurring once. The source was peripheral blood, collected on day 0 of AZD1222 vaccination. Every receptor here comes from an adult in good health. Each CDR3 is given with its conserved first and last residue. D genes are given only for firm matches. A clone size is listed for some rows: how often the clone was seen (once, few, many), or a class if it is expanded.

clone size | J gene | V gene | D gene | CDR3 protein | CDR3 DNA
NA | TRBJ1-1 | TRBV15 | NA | CATSRDQRTEAFF | TGTGCCACCAGCAGAGATCAACGCACTGAAGCTTTCTTT
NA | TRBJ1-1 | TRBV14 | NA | CASSQAPLTVYTEAFF | TGTGCCAGCAGCCAAGCCCCCCTGACAGTTTACACTGAAGCTTTCTTT
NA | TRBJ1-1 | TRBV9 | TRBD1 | CASSVEGQGRTEAFF | TGTGCCAGCAGCGTAGAGGGACAGGGTAGGACTGAAGCTTTCTTT
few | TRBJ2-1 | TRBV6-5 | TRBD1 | CASSRDRGSGNEQFF | TGTGCCAGCAGTCGGGACAGGGGAAGTGGCAATGAGCAGTTCTTC
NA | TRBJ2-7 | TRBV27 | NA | CASSLSTTRSTYEQYF | TGTGCCAGCAGTTTATCGACAACTAGGTCTACGTACGAGCAGTACTTC
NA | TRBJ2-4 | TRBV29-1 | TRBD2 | CSASGLAENIQYF | TGCAGCGCCTCGGGACTAGCGGAAAACATTCAGTACTTC
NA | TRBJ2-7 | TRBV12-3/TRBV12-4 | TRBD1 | CASSKGQPYEQYF | TGTGCCAGCAGCAAGGGACAGCCCTACGAGCAGTACTTC
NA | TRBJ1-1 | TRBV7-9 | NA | CASTTTQLNTEAFF | TGTGCCAGCACCACTACACAGCTGAACACTGAAGCTTTCTTT
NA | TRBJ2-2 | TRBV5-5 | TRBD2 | CASSLLTSGSSTGELFF | TGTGCCAGCAGCCTACTGACTAGCGGGAGTTCCACCGGGGAGCTGTTTTTT
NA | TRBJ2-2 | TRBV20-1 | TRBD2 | CSASLYTGLAGRTGELFF | TGCAGTGCTAGTCTTTACACGGGACTAGCGGGGAGGACCGGGGAGCTGTTTTTT
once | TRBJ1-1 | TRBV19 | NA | CASSIGSRLNTEAFF | TGTGCCAGTAGTATCGGTAGCAGATTGAACACTGAAGCTTTCTTT
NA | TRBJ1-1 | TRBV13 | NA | CASTRVGTYNTEAFF | TGTGCCAGCACTAGGGTGGGGACCTATAACACTGAAGCTTTCTTT
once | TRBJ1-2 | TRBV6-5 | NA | CASNWQVSGYTF | TGTGCCAGCAATTGGCAGGTTTCTGGCTACACCTTC
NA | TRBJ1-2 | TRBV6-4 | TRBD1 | CASSPTGQVGGYTF | TGTGCCAGCAGTCCTACCGGACAGGTTGGTGGCTACACCTTC